This note documents a single T cell receptor beta chain sequence. Trimming took 0 bases from V and 4 from J, leaving 9 bases between them. Germline V gene sequence: CDR1 LNHNV, CDR2 YYDKDF (reference sequence). There are 14 residues in the CDR3. The data derive from a study of PD-L1 blockade in urothelial cancer. Across the whole study: Patients previously received 0 to 3 chemotherapy regimens.

Time point meaning: pretreatment peripheral blood. Clones were read by immunoSEQ multiplex PCR, and TCRdb kept only the in-frame ones, dropping some. This table has roughly 63,000 clones, roughly 79% appearing once. V gene TRBV15 combines with J gene TRBJ2-5; TRBD1 is a possible D gene (5 bases). This sequence originates from a man between 65 and 80 years old with urothelial cancer. This specimen was PBMCs, taken around atezolizumab (anti-PD-L1) treatment. The CDR3 DNA follows: TGTGCCACCAGCAGAGATAGGCAGGGAGAGACCCAGTACTTC. Protein sequence: CATSRDRQGETQYF.